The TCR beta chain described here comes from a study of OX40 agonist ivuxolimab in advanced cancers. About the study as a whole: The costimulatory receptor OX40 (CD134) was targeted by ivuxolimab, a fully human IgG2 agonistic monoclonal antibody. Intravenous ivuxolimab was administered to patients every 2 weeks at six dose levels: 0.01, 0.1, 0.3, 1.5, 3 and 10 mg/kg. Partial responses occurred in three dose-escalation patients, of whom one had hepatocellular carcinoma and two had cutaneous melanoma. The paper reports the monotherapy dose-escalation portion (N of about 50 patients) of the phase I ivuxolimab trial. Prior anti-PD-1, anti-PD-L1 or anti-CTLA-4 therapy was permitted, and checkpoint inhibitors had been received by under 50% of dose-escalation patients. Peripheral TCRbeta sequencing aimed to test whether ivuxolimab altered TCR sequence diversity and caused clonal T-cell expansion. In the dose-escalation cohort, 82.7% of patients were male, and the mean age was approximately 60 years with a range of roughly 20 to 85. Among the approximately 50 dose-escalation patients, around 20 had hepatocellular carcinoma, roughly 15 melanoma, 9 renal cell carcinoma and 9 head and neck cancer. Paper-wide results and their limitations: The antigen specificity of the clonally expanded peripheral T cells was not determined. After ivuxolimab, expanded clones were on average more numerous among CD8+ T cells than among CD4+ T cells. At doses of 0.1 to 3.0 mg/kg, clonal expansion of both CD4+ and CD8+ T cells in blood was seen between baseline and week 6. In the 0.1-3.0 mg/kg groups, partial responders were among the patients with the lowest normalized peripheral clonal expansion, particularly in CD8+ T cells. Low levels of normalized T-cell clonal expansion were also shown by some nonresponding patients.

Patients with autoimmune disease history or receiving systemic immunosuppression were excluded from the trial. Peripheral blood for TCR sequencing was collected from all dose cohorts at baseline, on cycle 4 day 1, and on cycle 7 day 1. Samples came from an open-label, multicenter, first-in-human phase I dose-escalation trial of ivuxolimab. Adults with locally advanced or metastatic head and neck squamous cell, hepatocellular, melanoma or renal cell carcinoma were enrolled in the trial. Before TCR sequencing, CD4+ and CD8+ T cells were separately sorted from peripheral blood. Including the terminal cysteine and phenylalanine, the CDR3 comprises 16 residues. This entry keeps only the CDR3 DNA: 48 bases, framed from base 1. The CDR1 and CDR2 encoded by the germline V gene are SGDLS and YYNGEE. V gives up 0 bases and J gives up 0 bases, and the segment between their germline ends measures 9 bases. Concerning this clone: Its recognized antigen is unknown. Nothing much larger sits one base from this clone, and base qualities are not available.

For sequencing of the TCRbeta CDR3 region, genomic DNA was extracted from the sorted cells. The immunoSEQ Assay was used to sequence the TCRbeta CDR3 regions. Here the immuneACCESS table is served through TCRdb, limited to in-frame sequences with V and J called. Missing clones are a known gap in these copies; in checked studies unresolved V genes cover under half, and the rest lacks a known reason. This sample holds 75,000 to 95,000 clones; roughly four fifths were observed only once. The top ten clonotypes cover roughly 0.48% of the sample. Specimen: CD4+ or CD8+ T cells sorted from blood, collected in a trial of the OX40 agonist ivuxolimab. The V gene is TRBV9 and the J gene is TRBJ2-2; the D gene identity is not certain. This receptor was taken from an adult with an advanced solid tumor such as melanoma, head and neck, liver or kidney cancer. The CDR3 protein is CASSVVPVANTGELFF. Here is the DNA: TGTGCCAGCAGCGTAGTTCCAGTCGCGAACACCGGGGAGCTGTTTTTT.